Shown below are 29 T cell receptor beta chains from a single sample sequenced in a study of cytomegalovirus exposure and HLA in healthy donors. PCR was performed using 60 Vbeta and 13 Jbeta primers. Clones were sequenced by immunoSEQ multiplex PCR, and TCRdb holds only the in-frame ones, with some missing. The table includes 100,000 to 150,000 clones, over 75% detected once. Sequenced sample: PBMCs. These receptors all stem from a male donor in good health and CMV-seropositive.

The V gene is TRBV6-5, the J gene TRBJ2-7; D is unclear. This CDR3 is built from 12 residues. With 4 bases removed from V and 6 bases from J, the gap between germline ends came to 10 bases. Germline CDR1 reads MNHEY; CDR2 reads SVGAGI. The CDR3 DNA follows: TGTGCCAGCAGTTTCGGAGCTGGCGAGCAGTACTTC. It yields the protein CASSFGAGEQYF.

The J gene is TRBJ2-7, the V gene TRBV20-1; D gene ambiguous. CDR1 is DFQATT, CDR2 SNEGSKA, per germline (reference sequence). Trimming shortened V by 6 bases and J by 3 bases, and 9 bases separated the two germline ends. The CDR3 consists of 11 residues. The CDR3 is CSASENYEQYF. The CDR3 DNA reads as TGCAGTGCGAGCGAAAACTACGAGCAGTACTTC.

This chain links TRBV28 with TRBJ1-1; D is undetermined. Germline values: CDR1 MDHEN, CDR2 SYDVKM. CDR3 length: 13 amino acids. V was clipped by 4 bases and J by 2 bases, with 8 bases between them. CDR3 loop: CASSSVSNTEAFF. The DNA of the CDR3 is TGTGCCAGCAGTTCAGTTTCTAACACTGAAGCTTTCTTT. Full variable domain (outside the CDR3, taken from reference TRBV28 and TRBJ1-1): DVKVTQSSRYLVKRTGEKVFLECVQDMDHENMFWYRQDPGLGLRLIYFSYDVKMKEKGDIPEGYSVSREKKERFSLILESASTNQTSMYLCASSSVSNTEAFFGQGTRLTVV.

This clone appeared a few times. This rearrangement joins TRBV5-1 to TRBJ2-7, with TRBD1 identical over 7 bases. This CDR3 has 16 residues. Germline V gives CDR1 SGHRS, CDR2 YFSETQ. The junction had 10 bases not matched to a gene; V was cut back by 0 bases and J by 4 bases. Here the CDR3 reads CASSLAEGAFLYEQYF. CDR3 DNA: TGCGCCAGCAGCTTGGCCGAGGGGGCCTTTTTGTACGAGCAGTACTTC.

The chain uses TRBV25-1 and TRBJ1-2; no definite D call. V lost 5 bases to trimming and J lost 5 bases, with 12 bases between them. Germline V gene lookup returns CDR1 MGHDK and CDR2 SYGVNS. The CDR3 contains 13 residues. As DNA, the CDR3 is TGTGCCAGCAGTCATAAGAGTATTTATGGCTACACCTTC. This encodes CASSHKSIYGYTF.

This clone was seen only once. The chain recombines TRBV27 with TRBJ1-5; no definite D call. Trimming removed 2 bases from V and 0 bases from J, with 8 bases in between. The CDR3 runs to 15 residues. Germline CDR1 reads MNHEY; CDR2 reads SMNVEV (reference sequence). The CDR3 coding sequence is TGTGCCAGCAGTTTAAACTTTGCTAGCAATCAGCCCCAGCATTTT. Amino acid sequence: CASSLNFASNQPQHF.

The V call is TRBV18, the J call TRBJ2-5, with D possibly being TRBD2 (6 bases). Looked up from germline, CDR1 is KGHSH and CDR2 is LQKENI. The CDR3 runs to 16 residues. Trimming shortened V by 3 bases and J by 5 bases, and 19 bases separated the two germline ends. CDR3 sequence: CASSPAEGTTRETQYF. DNA for the CDR3: TGTGCCAGCTCACCGGCGGAGGGCACCACTCGCGAGACCCAGTACTTC.

This clone showed up just a few times. The genes are TRBV5-1 and TRBJ2-3; 7 positions match TRBD2. Trimming removed 2 bases from V and 4 bases from J; junction bases left unmatched: 10. The CDR3 runs 16 residues. Germline CDR1 reads SGHRS; CDR2 reads YFSETQ. CDR3 DNA sequence: TGCGCCAGCAGCTTCCCTAGCGGAGCTTCTCCAGATACGCAGTATTTT. This sequence encodes CASSFPSGASPDTQYF.

The chain recombines TRBV6-1 with TRBJ2-1; TRBD2 agrees at 9 bases. The ends lost 1 base at V and 6 bases at J; junction bases unmatched: 7. Germline V gene lookup returns CDR1 MNHNS and CDR2 SASEGT. This CDR3 is 16 amino acids long. CDR3 loop: CASSEVSGSLSNEQFF. As DNA, the CDR3 is TGTGCCAGCAGTGAAGTTAGCGGGAGTCTATCCAATGAGCAGTTCTTC.

The chain has TRBV5-6 and TRBJ2-2, with unresolved D. Trimming cost V 5 bases and J 4 bases, with 12 bases left between them. The germline V gene encodes CDR1 SGHDT and CDR2 YYEEEE. The CDR3 extends over 14 amino acids. The CDR3 is CASRYYPGTGELFF. CDR3 bases: TGTGCCAGCAGATATTACCCCGGCACCGGGGAGCTGTTTTTT.

CDR3 residues: CASSRTPGQGLDEQFF. The CDR3 DNA reads as TGCGCCAGCAGCCGAACCCCGGGACAGGGGTTGGATGAGCAGTTCTTC. V is TRBV4-1 and J is TRBJ2-1; 10 bases agree with TRBD1. J lost 8 bases, V lost 4 bases, and 11 bases had no gene match. The CDR3 runs 16 residues. Germline V gene lookup returns CDR1 MGHRA and CDR2 YSYEKL.

The CDR3 sequence: CASASGQGTYEQYF. CDR3 nucleotide sequence: TGTGCCAGCGCCTCGGGACAGGGGACCTACGAGCAGTACTTC. The V call is TRBV27, the J call TRBJ2-7, with 10 bases fitting TRBD1. The trim removed 8 bases at V and 2 bases at J, leaving 6 bases unmatched. The CDR3 is 14 residues long. Germline CDR1 MNHEY, CDR2 SMNVEV (reference sequence).

The J gene is TRBJ2-7, the V gene TRBV2; 7 bases match TRBD2. J lost 2 bases, V lost 4 bases, and 5 bases had no gene match. This CDR3 spans 14 amino acids. Germline V CDR1 and CDR2: SNHLY, FYNNEI. CDR3 in amino acids: CASSAASGAYEQYF. The CDR3 coding sequence is TGTGCCAGCAGTGCGGCTAGCGGCGCCTACGAGCAGTACTTC.

V and J are TRBV9 and TRBJ2-2, with a weak D call TRBD2 (6 bases). Germline V gene data show CDR1 as SGDLS and CDR2 as YYNGEE. The CDR3 totals 15 residues. V was trimmed by 3 bases and J by 0 bases, leaving 9 bases between them. For the CDR3, the DNA is TGTGCCAGCAGCGCAAGCGGGTCGAACACCGGGGAGCTGTTTTTT. Its translation: CASSASGSNTGELFF.

The V gene is TRBV7-2, the J gene TRBJ2-7; the D is unclear. Germline values: CDR1 SGHTA, CDR2 FQGNSA. Between the trimmed V and J ends, which lost 2 bases and 7 bases, there was a span of 9 bases. The CDR3 loop spans 12 amino acids. The CDR3 spells CASSLHSREQYF. CDR3 bases: TGTGCCAGCAGCTTACACAGTCGAGAGCAGTACTTC. Based on the CDR3 plus reference TRBV7-2 and TRBJ2-7, the full variable domain is GAGVSQSPSNKVTEKGKDVELRCDPISGHTALYWYRQSLGQGLEFLIYFQGNSAPDKSGLPSDRFSAERTGGSVSTLTIQRTQQEDSAVYLCASSLHSREQYFGPGTRLTVT.

The rearrangement uses TRBV6-1 and TRBJ2-7; D unclear. Germline V gene lookup returns CDR1 MNHNS and CDR2 SASEGT. Trimming cost V 5 bases and J 0 bases, with 11 bases left between them. CDR3 length equals 14 residues. In nucleotides, the CDR3 is TGTGCCAGCAGTCCCCTTCCAGGCTCCTACGAGCAGTACTTC. Translated, it gives CASSPLPGSYEQYF.

The chain is built from TRBV5-4 and TRBJ1-2; D not certain. Trimming took 0 bases from V and 0 from J, leaving 15 bases between them. The germline gives CDR1 SGHNT, CDR2 YYREEE (reference sequence). The CDR3 length is 17 residues. The CDR3 sequence: CASSLDRIQEANYGYTF. In nucleotides, the CDR3 is TGTGCCAGCAGCTTGGATCGAATCCAGGAGGCTAACTATGGCTACACCTTC.

The chain has TRBV6-5 and TRBJ1-5, with D hard to call. V lost 5 bases to trimming and J lost 0 bases, with 11 bases between them. CDR3 size: 15 residues. CDR1 is MNHEY, CDR2 SVGAGI, per germline. The CDR3 here is CASSGRVPSNQPQHF. In DNA form, the CDR3 reads TGTGCCAGCAGTGGTCGAGTCCCTAGCAATCAGCCCCAGCATTTT.

The V gene is TRBV5-5, the J gene TRBJ1-5; TRBD1 matches 10 bases. CDR1 is SGHKS, CDR2 YYEKEE, per germline (reference sequence). The CDR3 runs to 14 residues. V trimming: 3 bases; J trimming: 9 bases; junction bases outside the gene matches: 6. In DNA form, the CDR3 reads TGTGCCAGCAGCTCCGGACAGGGGGAAGGGCCCCAGCATTTT. Translation gives CASSSGQGEGPQHF.

The chain is built from TRBV4-1 and TRBJ2-1, with 9 bases aligning to TRBD2. Germline V gene sequence: CDR1 MGHRA, CDR2 YSYEKL. The CDR3 sequence is 18 residues long. J was trimmed by 6 bases and V by 2 bases; bases with no gene match: 14. CDR3 amino acids: CASSQILVAGAERNEQFF. CDR3 DNA sequence: TGCGCCAGCAGCCAAATCTTAGTAGCGGGAGCAGAGCGCAATGAGCAGTTCTTC.

CDR3 amino acids: CASSLQGEANYGYTF. The CDR3 nucleotides read TGTGCCAGCAGTCTACAGGGGGAAGCAAACTATGGCTACACCTTC. The rearrangement links TRBV6-6 to TRBJ1-2, with TRBD1 identical over 8 bases. Trimming at V came to 5 bases and at J to 2 bases, leaving 7 bases not matched to a gene. Germline V lookup: CDR1 MNHNY, CDR2 SVGAGI (reference sequence). The CDR3 consists of 15 residues.

CDR3 amino acids: CASSQVGLARADEQFF. Here the CDR3 DNA reads TGCGCCAGCAGCCAAGTGGGACTAGCGAGGGCAGATGAGCAGTTCTTC. This rearrangement joins TRBV4-1 to TRBJ2-1; 10 bases line up with TRBD2. With 1 base clipped from V and 8 bases from J, the junction kept 8 bases outside the gene matches. CDR1 and CDR2 from the germline V gene are MGHRA and YSYEKL. The CDR3 consists of 16 residues.

The V and J genes are TRBV25-1 and TRBJ2-5; 9 bases are shared with TRBD1. CDR3 size: 15 residues. CDR1 and CDR2 (germline): MGHDK, SYGVNS. The J segment lost 5 bases and the V segment lost 3 bases, leaving 7 bases of the junction unmatched. The CDR3 protein is CASSDFTGGSETQYF. The CDR3, as DNA: TGTGCCAGCAGTGATTTTACAGGGGGCAGTGAGACCCAGTACTTC.

This clone was recorded once. The chain's CDR3 is CSVGQGDEEQYF. CDR3 nucleotide sequence: TGCAGCGTTGGGCAGGGGGATGAAGAGCAGTACTTC. The chain has TRBV29-1 and TRBJ2-7, with TRBD1 identical over 7 bases. This CDR3 is 12 amino acids long. Germline V CDR1 and CDR2: SQVTM, ANQGSEA. The V segment lost 4 bases and the J segment 7 bases; nucleotides outside the gene matches: 7.

CDR3 amino acids: CASSLEQGFETQYF. DNA for the CDR3: TGCGCCAGCAGCTTGGAACAGGGGTTTGAGACCCAGTACTTC. V and J are TRBV5-1 and TRBJ2-5; 7 bases agree with TRBD1. The V gene's germline CDR1 is SGHRS and CDR2 YFSETQ. The CDR3 sequence is 14 residues long. V shed 0 bases, J shed 5 bases, and the junction held 4 bases outside the gene matches.

The J gene is TRBJ2-2, the V gene TRBV7-3, with D possibly matching TRBD1 (5 bases). In germline, CDR1 is SGHTA, CDR2 FQGTGA. The CDR3 loop spans 13 amino acids. Trimming cost V 3 bases and J 4 bases, with 6 bases left between them. The CDR3 bases are TGTGCCAGCAGCTTCGACAGCACCGGGGAGCTGTTTTTT. Translation gives CASSFDSTGELFF.

V usage is TRBV6-5 and J usage is TRBJ1-1; D gene ambiguous. Trimming took off 2 bases at V and 0 bases at J, with 4 bases between the two ends. The germline CDR1 and CDR2 sequences are MNHEY and SVGAGI. This CDR3 contains 13 residues. CDR3 sequence reads: CASSYSMNTEAFF. The CDR3 coding sequence is TGTGCCAGCAGTTACAGCATGAACACTGAAGCTTTCTTT.

This chain joins TRBV5-1 and TRBJ1-5; no clear D. Germline loops: CDR1 SGHRS, CDR2 YFSETQ. V dropped 4 bases and J dropped 2 bases, with 7 bases sitting between them. The CDR3 has 13 residues. For the CDR3, the DNA is TGCGCCAGCAGCCCGGTCGGCAATCAGCCCCAGCATTTT. Translating gives CASSPVGNQPQHF.

The chain couples TRBV5-1 to TRBJ2-3; tentative D call: TRBD2 (6 bases). The V end lost 3 bases, the J end lost 1 base, and 12 bases lay between the germline ends. From germline, CDR1 is SGHRS and CDR2 YFSETQ. CDR3 length: 15 amino acids. CDR3: CASSSRPSGTDTQYF. As DNA, the CDR3 is TGCGCCAGCAGCTCTCGCCCTAGCGGCACAGATACGCAGTATTTT.